This TCR beta chain was documented in a study of OX40 agonist ivuxolimab in advanced cancers. The germline V gene encodes CDR1 SGHAT and CDR2 FQDESV (reference sequence). The CDR3 length is 11 residues. Trimming shortened V by 2 bases and J by 8 bases, and 6 bases separated the two germline ends. For this clone: Its antigen is not known.

General study results and limits: Among the least clonally expanded were partial responders at 0.1-3.0 mg/kg.

Method: immunoSEQ multiplex PCR; TCRdb's copy keeps in-frame clones and lacks some. The repertoire consists of approximately 58,000 clones, with 70% to 85% occurring once and the leading ten covering more than 1.2%. Systemic immunosuppression or autoimmune disease history was grounds to exclude patients. On cycle 4 day 1 and cycle 7 day 1, as well as at baseline, blood was sampled. V and J are TRBV11-1 and TRBJ1-1; D is uncertain. The source is an adult with an advanced solid tumor such as melanoma, head and neck, liver or kidney cancer. The sequencing here drew on CD4+ or CD8+ T cells sorted from blood, taken in a trial of the OX40 agonist ivuxolimab. The DNA of the CDR3 is TGTGCCAGCAGCTTATCGCGAGAAGCTTTCTTT. Translation gives CASSLSREAFF.